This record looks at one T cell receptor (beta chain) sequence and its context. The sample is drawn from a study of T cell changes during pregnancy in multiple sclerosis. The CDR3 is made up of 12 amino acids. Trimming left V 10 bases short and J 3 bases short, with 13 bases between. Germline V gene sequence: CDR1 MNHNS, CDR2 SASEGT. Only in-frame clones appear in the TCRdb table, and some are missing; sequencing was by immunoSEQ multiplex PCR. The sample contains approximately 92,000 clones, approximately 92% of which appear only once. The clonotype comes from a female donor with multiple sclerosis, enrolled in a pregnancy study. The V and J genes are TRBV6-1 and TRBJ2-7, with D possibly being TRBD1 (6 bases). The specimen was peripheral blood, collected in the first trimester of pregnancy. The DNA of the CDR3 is TGTGCCATAAGAACAGGGTACTACGAGCAGTACTTC. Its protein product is CAIRTGYYEQYF.